The T cell receptor beta chain described here comes from a study of PD-1 blockade in classical Hodgkin lymphoma. Relapse was seen in all patients after autologous stem cell transplantation, and brentuximab vedotin exposure was variable. Each best response was a complete response, a partial response or progressive disease. Per the germline V gene, CDR1 is LGHNT and CDR2 is FRNRAP. Trimming left V 4 bases short and J 2 bases short, with 8 bases between. The CDR3 covers 13 residues. Here immunoSEQ multiplex PCR was the method, and the copy in TCRdb shows in-frame clones only, minus some. Found here are 90,000 to 120,000 clones, around 89% of them singletons; the top ten hold roughly 21%.

The sequences come from peripheral blood mononuclear cells (PBMCs), collected before the second cycle of nivolumab. This chain uses TRBV12-5 with TRBJ2-5; weak D call: TRBD1 (6 bases). The receptor comes from a human donor with classical Hodgkin lymphoma. CDR3 amino acids: CASGSDSQETQYF. DNA for the CDR3: TGTGCTAGTGGTTCGGACAGTCAAGAGACCCAGTACTTC. Supplemented by reference TRBV12-5 and TRBJ2-5, the full variable domain reads DARVTQTPRHKVTEMGQEVTMRCQPILGHNTVFWYRQTMMQGLELLAYFRNRAPLDDSGMPKDRFSAEMPDATLATLKIQPSEPRDSAVYFCASGSDSQETQYFGPGTRLLVL.